Listed below are T cell receptor beta chains from one sample, sequenced in a study of OX40 agonist ivuxolimab in advanced cancers. Some clones are missing from TCRdb's copy, which holds only in-frame ones; the method was immunoSEQ multiplex PCR. This table holds 55,000 to 75,000 clones, 70% to 90% found once. The sample consisted of CD4+ or CD8+ T cells sorted from blood, taken in a trial of the OX40 agonist ivuxolimab. These receptors were taken from an adult with an advanced solid tumor such as melanoma, head and neck, liver or kidney cancer. CDR3s include the opening cysteine and the closing phenylalanine or tryptophan. D genes are given only for firm matches. The size entry is marked missing in some rows and otherwise reads once, few, many or a size class.

CDR3 protein,CDR3 DNA,V gene,clone size,D gene,J gene
CASSLGGGEADTQYF,TGTGCCAGCAGCTTAGGGGGCGGGGAGGCAGATACGCAGTATTTT,TRBV7-3,NA,NA,TRBJ2-3
CASSFPGARELSRYNEQFF,TGCGCCAGCAGTTTCCCTGGTGCGCGGGAGCTCTCTAGGTACAATGAGCAGTTCTTC,TRBV5-1,NA,TRBD2,TRBJ2-1
CASSYYGRDVRETQYF,TGTGCCAGCAGTTACTATGGCAGGGACGTGAGGGAGACCCAGTACTTC,TRBV6-6,NA,NA,TRBJ2-5
CSVESREGAYGYTF,TGCAGCGTTGAATCCCGGGAAGGGGCCTATGGCTACACCTTC,TRBV29-1,NA,NA,TRBJ1-2
CASSLWGQQETQYF,TGTGCCAGCAGTTTATGGGGACAGCAAGAGACCCAGTACTTC,TRBV28,NA,TRBD1,TRBJ2-5
CASSPRPSNSGANVLTF,TGTGCCAGCAGCCCGAGGCCCAGTAACTCTGGGGCCAACGTCCTGACTTTC,TRBV7-8,NA,NA,TRBJ2-6
CASSQDSGLANFDTQYF,TGCGCCAGCAGCCAAGACTCGGGACTAGCAAATTTTGATACGCAGTATTTT,TRBV4-3,NA,TRBD2,TRBJ2-3
CATSLRTGLSYEQYF,TGTGCCACCAGCTTGAGGACAGGGTTATCCTACGAGCAGTACTTC,TRBV15,few,TRBD1,TRBJ2-7
CASSQDWAGGSPLHF,TGTGCCAGCAGCCAAGACTGGGCAGGGGGCTCACCCCTCCACTTT,TRBV14,few,TRBD1,TRBJ1-6
CASSIAQGFYIQYF,TGTGCCAGTAGTATAGCGCAGGGTTTTTACATTCAGTACTTC,TRBV19,once,NA,TRBJ2-4
CASSLQGAGRTEAFF,TGTGCCAGCAGTTTACAGGGGGCAGGTCGCACTGAAGCTTTCTTT,TRBV28,NA,TRBD1,TRBJ1-1
CASGLGRGETQYF,TGTGCTAGTGGTTTAGGGCGGGGGGAGACCCAGTACTTC,TRBV12-5,NA,TRBD2,TRBJ2-5
CASSSPAIETFF,TGTGCCAGCAGCAGTCCCGCTATCGAGACTTTCTTT,TRBV12-1,once,NA,TRBJ1-1
CASSSVDGTVRETQYF,TGCGCCAGCAGCTCAGTTGACGGGACAGTCCGAGAGACCCAGTACTTC,TRBV5-1,NA,TRBD1,TRBJ2-5
CASSRTGSSYNEQFF,TGTGCCAGCAGCCGGACTGGAAGCTCCTACAATGAGCAGTTCTTC,TRBV6-5,NA,NA,TRBJ2-1
CASSVPTSGQETQYF,TGTGCCAGCAGTGTCCCGACTAGCGGCCAAGAGACCCAGTACTTC,TRBV2,NA,TRBD2,TRBJ2-5
CASSLSNQPQHF,TGTGCCAGCAGTCTTAGCAATCAGCCCCAGCATTTT,TRBV6-6,NA,NA,TRBJ1-5
CASEERAKNIQYF,TGTGCCAGCGAGGAACGGGCCAAAAACATTCAGTACTTC,TRBV28,NA,NA,TRBJ2-4
CASSPGTGYGTEAFF,TGTGCCAGCAGCCCCGGGACAGGGTATGGCACTGAAGCTTTCTTT,TRBV6-5,NA,TRBD1,TRBJ1-1
CASSLGMGDYNSPLHF,TGTGCCAGCAGCTTGGGAATGGGCGACTATAATTCACCCCTCCACTTT,TRBV5-6,once,NA,TRBJ1-6
CASSRAENEQFF,TGTGCCAGCTCAAGGGCCGAAAATGAGCAGTTCTTC,TRBV18,NA,NA,TRBJ2-1
CASSDRGPYNSPLHF,TGTGCCAGCAGCGACAGGGGCCCTTATAATTCACCCCTCCACTTT,TRBV27,few,TRBD1,TRBJ1-6
CASSLGTSGGKAYEQYF,TGTGCCAGCAGCCTCGGGACTAGCGGGGGGAAGGCCTACGAGCAGTACTTC,TRBV7-2,NA,TRBD2,TRBJ2-7
CASSLVGGAGNEQFF,TGTGCCAGCAGCTTAGTCGGGGGGGCAGGGAATGAGCAGTTCTTC,TRBV7-8,NA,TRBD2,TRBJ2-1
CASSLARADNSTF,TGCGCCAGCAGCTTGGCCCGGGCAGACAACTCCACCTTC,TRBV5-1,NA,NA,TRBJ1-2
CASSVGSSTDTQYF,TGTGCCAGCAGTGTAGGCAGTAGCACAGATACGCAGTATTTT,TRBV6-4,NA,NA,TRBJ2-3
CASSSTHRGTGNTIYF,TGTGCCAGCAGTAGCACTCACAGGGGAACTGGAAACACCATATATTTT,TRBV27,NA,TRBD1,TRBJ1-3
CASSRGGAATDTQYF,TGTGCCAGTAGTAGGGGGGGCGCGGCCACAGATACGCAGTATTTT,TRBV19,NA,NA,TRBJ2-3
CASSRPLAHTWGSSGNTIYF,TGTGCCAGCAGCCGCCCTCTAGCCCATACGTGGGGGAGCTCTGGAAACACCATATATTTT,TRBV7-3,few,NA,TRBJ1-3
CASSDIGGRTDTQYF,TGTGCCAGCAGTGATATAGGGGGGAGGACAGATACGCAGTATTTT,TRBV6-1,NA,NA,TRBJ2-3
CARSLLGGGYTF,TGTGCCAGAAGCCTCTTGGGCGGTGGCTACACCTTC,TRBV7-5,NA,NA,TRBJ1-2
CASSLSGLNNQPQHF,TGTGCCAGCAGCTTGTCTGGGCTGAACAATCAGCCCCAGCATTTT,TRBV5-6,NA,NA,TRBJ1-5
CASSLRIGETQYF,TGTGCCAGCAGCTTGAGGATCGGTGAGACCCAGTACTTC,TRBV5-6,NA,NA,TRBJ2-5
CAWSPLINEQFF,TGTGCCTGGAGTCCTTTGATCAATGAGCAGTTCTTC,TRBV30,few,NA,TRBJ2-1
CASSPGQGTIGELFF,TGTGCCAGCTCACCAGGACAGGGTACGATCGGGGAGCTGTTTTTT,TRBV18,NA,TRBD1,TRBJ2-2
CASSAGTPQETQYF,TGTGCCAGCAGCGCCGGGACACCTCAAGAGACCCAGTACTTC,TRBV9,NA,NA,TRBJ2-5
CASNRGDRHTGELFF,TGTGCCAGTAACCGTGGGGACAGACACACCGGGGAGCTGTTTTTT,TRBV19,NA,TRBD1,TRBJ2-2
CAISDLQGGNSPLHF,TGTGCCATCAGTGACCTTCAGGGTGGTAATTCACCCCTCCACTTT,TRBV10-3,NA,NA,TRBJ1-6
CASSGGSEAFF,TGTGCCAGCAGCGGTGGTTCTGAAGCTTTCTTT,TRBV7-9,NA,NA,TRBJ1-1
CAISEGYRSDEQFF,TGTGCCATCAGTGAGGGCTACAGATCGGATGAGCAGTTCTTC,TRBV10-3,NA,NA,TRBJ2-1
CASIEDRVNPPLHF,TGTGCCAGCATCGAGGACAGGGTTAACCCACCCCTCCACTTT,TRBV28,NA,TRBD1,TRBJ1-6
CASSLGGYGNTEAFF,TGTGCCAGCAGCTTAGGGGGGTACGGGAACACTGAAGCTTTCTTT,TRBV7-6,once,NA,TRBJ1-1
CASSAGQGARIGELFF,TGTGCCAGCAGCGCGGGACAGGGGGCGCGTATCGGGGAGCTGTTTTTT,TRBV5-8,NA,TRBD1,TRBJ2-2
CASSQQGGDYGYTF,TGTGCCAGCAGCCAACAAGGGGGCGACTATGGCTACACCTTC,TRBV14,few,TRBD1,TRBJ1-2
CASRGSYEQYF,TGTGCCAGCAGGGGGAGCTACGAGCAGTACTTC,TRBV21-1,NA,NA,TRBJ2-7
CASSLMASGIPYEQYF,TGTGCCAGCAGCTTAATGGCTAGCGGGATTCCCTACGAGCAGTACTTC,TRBV7-6,once,TRBD2,TRBJ2-7
CASTQGRAEETQYF,TGTGCCAGCACTCAGGGGAGGGCCGAAGAGACCCAGTACTTC,TRBV6-1,NA,NA,TRBJ2-5
CASKGGSSYNSPLHF,TGTGCCAGCAAGGGTGGGAGCTCCTATAATTCACCCCTCCACTTT,TRBV27,once,NA,TRBJ1-6
CASSSGSGNYEQYF,TGCGCCAGCAGCTCCGGATCTGGGAACTACGAGCAGTACTTC,TRBV5-1,NA,NA,TRBJ2-7